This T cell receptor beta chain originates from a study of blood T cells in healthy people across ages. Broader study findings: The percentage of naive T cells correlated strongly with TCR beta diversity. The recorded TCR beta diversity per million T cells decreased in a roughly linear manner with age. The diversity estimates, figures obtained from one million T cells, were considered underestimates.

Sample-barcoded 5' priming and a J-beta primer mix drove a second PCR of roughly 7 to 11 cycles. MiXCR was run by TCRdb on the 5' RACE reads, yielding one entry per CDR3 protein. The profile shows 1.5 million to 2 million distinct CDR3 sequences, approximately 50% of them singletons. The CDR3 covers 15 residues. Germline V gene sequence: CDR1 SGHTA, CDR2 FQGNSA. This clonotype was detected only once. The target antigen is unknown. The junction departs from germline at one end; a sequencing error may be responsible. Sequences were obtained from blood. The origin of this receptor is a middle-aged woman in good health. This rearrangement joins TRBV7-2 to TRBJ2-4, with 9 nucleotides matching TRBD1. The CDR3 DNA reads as TGTGCTAGCAGCCCCGGGACAGGGAATAGGAATGAGCAGTACTTC. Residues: CASSPGTGNRNEQYF.